These T cell receptor beta chains were read from a single sample in a study of T cell responses to AZD1222 COVID-19 vaccine. The table came from immunoSEQ multiplex PCR; TCRdb's copy has only in-frame clones and leaves some out. The table has about 120,000 clones, more than 85% seen once. Sequences were derived from peripheral blood, sampled 28 days after the second AZD1222 dose. These receptor sequences come from an adult who received the AZD1222 COVID-19 vaccine. CDR3s include the opening cysteine and the closing phenylalanine or tryptophan. Fields, in order: CDR3 DNA, CDR3 protein, V gene, D gene, J gene, clone size. A D gene is named only where the DNA matches it firmly. Size values are once, few and many counts, or a class for expanded clones, and some rows have none.

CDR3nt: TGTGCCAGCAGCCACGTCGGGGTGTCCGGAAACACCATATATTTT
CDR3aa: CASSHVGVSGNTIYF
v_gene: TRBV11-3
d_gene: NA
j_gene: TRBJ1-3
abundance: NA

CDR3nt: TGTGCCAGTAGAGGGCCAGGGTTTGAAAAACTGTTTTTT
CDR3aa: CASRGPGFEKLFF
v_gene: TRBV19
d_gene: NA
j_gene: TRBJ1-4
abundance: NA

CDR3nt: TGTGCCACCAGCACGCTTTTGCCTAGCGGGGGCGGCGAGCAGTACTTC
CDR3aa: CATSTLLPSGGGEQYF
v_gene: TRBV15
d_gene: TRBD2
j_gene: TRBJ2-7
abundance: NA

CDR3nt: TGTGCCAGCAGCTTGAACAGGGGGGACGAAAAACTGTTTTTT
CDR3aa: CASSLNRGDEKLFF
v_gene: TRBV7-2
d_gene: TRBD1
j_gene: TRBJ1-4
abundance: NA

CDR3nt: TGTGCCAGCAGCCAAGATCGGGGGATCGGCGGCTACACCTTC
CDR3aa: CASSQDRGIGGYTF
v_gene: TRBV4-2
d_gene: NA
j_gene: TRBJ1-2
abundance: NA

CDR3nt: TGCGCCAGCAGCTTGGTTTTAAGAGAGACCCAGTACTTC
CDR3aa: CASSLVLRETQYF
v_gene: TRBV5-1
d_gene: NA
j_gene: TRBJ2-5
abundance: NA

CDR3nt: TGTGCCAGCAGCACTATAACAGGGGGCCCGCAGTACTTC
CDR3aa: CASSTITGGPQYF
v_gene: TRBV14
d_gene: TRBD1
j_gene: TRBJ2-5
abundance: once

CDR3nt: TGTGCCGTAAGCATGAACACTGAAGCTTTCTTT
CDR3aa: CAVSMNTEAFF
v_gene: TRBV30
d_gene: NA
j_gene: TRBJ1-1
abundance: few

CDR3nt: TGTGCCAGCAGCCTCCGACTAGCGGGGGGGCCAAGTGATACGCAGTATTTT
CDR3aa: CASSLRLAGGPSDTQYF
v_gene: TRBV5-6
d_gene: TRBD2
j_gene: TRBJ2-3
abundance: NA

CDR3nt: TGCGCCAGCAGCTCGGACATCAACAATGAGCAGTTCTTC
CDR3aa: CASSSDINNEQFF
v_gene: TRBV5-1
d_gene: NA
j_gene: TRBJ2-1
abundance: NA

CDR3nt: TGTGCCAGCAGCGTAGATTTAGGGCGGGGCCATGGCTACACCTTC
CDR3aa: CASSVDLGRGHGYTF
v_gene: TRBV9
d_gene: NA
j_gene: TRBJ1-2
abundance: once

CDR3nt: TGTGCCAGCAAGTACGGGGGCACCCAAGAGACCCAGTACTTC
CDR3aa: CASKYGGTQETQYF
v_gene: TRBV5-4
d_gene: NA
j_gene: TRBJ2-5
abundance: NA

CDR3nt: TGCGCCAGCAGCCAAGATGGTCGGCCTTCCTATGGCTACACCTTC
CDR3aa: CASSQDGRPSYGYTF
v_gene: TRBV4-3
d_gene: NA
j_gene: TRBJ1-2
abundance: NA

CDR3nt: TGTGCCAGCAGCGTAGACAGGGACACTGAAGCTTTCTTT
CDR3aa: CASSVDRDTEAFF
v_gene: TRBV9
d_gene: NA
j_gene: TRBJ1-1
abundance: NA

CDR3nt: TGTGCCTGGAGTGTACTCGGGGCGGCTGTTTCACCCCTCCACTTT
CDR3aa: CAWSVLGAAVSPLHF
v_gene: TRBV30
d_gene: NA
j_gene: TRBJ1-6
abundance: NA

CDR3nt: TGTGCCAGTAGTACCCAGGGACAGATCTATGGCTACACCTTC
CDR3aa: CASSTQGQIYGYTF
v_gene: TRBV19
d_gene: TRBD1
j_gene: TRBJ1-2
abundance: few

CDR3nt: TGCGCCAGCAGCCAAGGTCGGGGAGGACAGCCCCAGCATTTT
CDR3aa: CASSQGRGGQPQHF
v_gene: TRBV4-1
d_gene: NA
j_gene: TRBJ1-5
abundance: NA

CDR3nt: TGTGCCAGCACTCGCGCAGATACGCAGTATTTT
CDR3aa: CASTRADTQYF
v_gene: TRBV28
d_gene: NA
j_gene: TRBJ2-3
abundance: once

CDR3nt: TGTGCCAGCGCGAAAGGGGGGCCAGAGACCCAGTACTTC
CDR3aa: CASAKGGPETQYF
v_gene: TRBV21-1
d_gene: NA
j_gene: TRBJ2-5
abundance: NA

CDR3nt: TGTGCCAGCAGTTTATACGGACAGATTTATAATTCACCCCTCCACTTT
CDR3aa: CASSLYGQIYNSPLHF
v_gene: TRBV27
d_gene: NA
j_gene: TRBJ1-6
abundance: few

CDR3nt: TGTGCCAGCAGTTTAGCTGGGGCGCATCTTATGGGTGATTCACCCCTCCACTTT
CDR3aa: CASSLAGAHLMGDSPLHF
v_gene: TRBV28
d_gene: NA
j_gene: TRBJ1-6
abundance: NA

CDR3nt: TGCGCCAGCAGGGCAGGGGGATCGGGCACCGGGGAGCTGTTTTTT
CDR3aa: CASRAGGSGTGELFF
v_gene: TRBV10-1
d_gene: TRBD1
j_gene: TRBJ2-2
abundance: few

CDR3nt: TGCGCCAGCAGTGGGTCGGGACTAGCGAACACCGGGGAGCTGTTTTTT
CDR3aa: CASSGSGLANTGELFF
v_gene: TRBV10-2
d_gene: TRBD2
j_gene: TRBJ2-2
abundance: NA

CDR3nt: TGTGCCTGGAGTTCGGGACAGGGGATCTATGGCTACACCTTC
CDR3aa: CAWSSGQGIYGYTF
v_gene: TRBV30
d_gene: TRBD1
j_gene: TRBJ1-2
abundance: NA

CDR3nt: TGCGCCAGCAACTATGGTGGAGAGACCCAGTACTTC
CDR3aa: CASNYGGETQYF
v_gene: TRBV10-2
d_gene: NA
j_gene: TRBJ2-5
abundance: NA

CDR3nt: TGTGCCAGCTCACCACCTAGCACAGATACGCAGTATTTT
CDR3aa: CASSPPSTDTQYF
v_gene: TRBV18
d_gene: NA
j_gene: TRBJ2-3
abundance: once

CDR3nt: TGTGCCAGCAGTCGACAGATTAGCACAGATACGCAGTATTTT
CDR3aa: CASSRQISTDTQYF
v_gene: TRBV7-9
d_gene: NA
j_gene: TRBJ2-3
abundance: once

CDR3nt: TGTGCCAGCCTGGCCCTGAGCTCCTACGAGCAGTACTTC
CDR3aa: CASLALSSYEQYF
v_gene: TRBV6-5
d_gene: NA
j_gene: TRBJ2-7
abundance: NA

CDR3nt: TGTGCCAGCAGCTTCTCAGGTCTCAGGGCTGGTTTTGGGGCCAACGTCCTGACTTTC
CDR3aa: CASSFSGLRAGFGANVLTF
v_gene: TRBV6-6
d_gene: NA
j_gene: TRBJ2-6
abundance: few

CDR3nt: TGCGCCAGCAGCTTTTCGGTCAGCTCCCAAGAGACCCAGTACTTC
CDR3aa: CASSFSVSSQETQYF
v_gene: TRBV5-1
d_gene: NA
j_gene: TRBJ2-5
abundance: once

CDR3nt: TGTGCCAGCAGCTTAGCGGGGGGAGATACGCAGTATTTT
CDR3aa: CASSLAGGDTQYF
v_gene: TRBV7-6
d_gene: NA
j_gene: TRBJ2-3
abundance: NA

CDR3nt: TGTGCCAGCACCATAGACCTAGAAGCTTTCTTT
CDR3aa: CASTIDLEAFF
v_gene: TRBV2
d_gene: NA
j_gene: TRBJ1-1
abundance: NA

CDR3nt: TGTGCCAGCAGTGTTGGCGCCGTCTATGGCTACACCTTC
CDR3aa: CASSVGAVYGYTF
v_gene: TRBV2
d_gene: NA
j_gene: TRBJ1-2
abundance: few

CDR3nt: TGTGCCAGCAGTCGCACAGATACGCAGTATTTT
CDR3aa: CASSRTDTQYF
v_gene: TRBV12-3/TRBV12-4
d_gene: NA
j_gene: TRBJ2-3
abundance: NA

CDR3nt: TGTGCCATCAGTCGGGCAGGCCAAACCTACGAGCAGTACTTC
CDR3aa: CAISRAGQTYEQYF
v_gene: TRBV10-3
d_gene: NA
j_gene: TRBJ2-7
abundance: NA

CDR3nt: TGTGCCAGCAGCCTCAGCCCCAGGGGTGCGGAGACCCAGTACTTC
CDR3aa: CASSLSPRGAETQYF
v_gene: TRBV11-3
d_gene: NA
j_gene: TRBJ2-5
abundance: NA

CDR3nt: TGTGCCAGCAGCTTAGTCCCCACTGAAGCTTTCTTT
CDR3aa: CASSLVPTEAFF
v_gene: TRBV11-2
d_gene: NA
j_gene: TRBJ1-1
abundance: once

CDR3nt: TGTGCCTGGACACACCTAGGGGGCGGGCAGTTCTTC
CDR3aa: CAWTHLGGGQFF
v_gene: TRBV30
d_gene: TRBD1
j_gene: TRBJ2-1
abundance: NA

CDR3nt: TGTGCCAGCAGGGGCACCCGGGACCTATACGAGCAGTACTTC
CDR3aa: CASRGTRDLYEQYF
v_gene: TRBV27
d_gene: NA
j_gene: TRBJ2-7
abundance: NA

CDR3nt: TGTGCCAGTAGTATAGAACAGAACACTGAAGCTTTCTTT
CDR3aa: CASSIEQNTEAFF
v_gene: TRBV19
d_gene: NA
j_gene: TRBJ1-1
abundance: NA

CDR3nt: TGTGCCAGCATCAGGGGGCTCCTAGGTGGCTACACCTTC
CDR3aa: CASIRGLLGGYTF
v_gene: TRBV6-5
d_gene: TRBD1
j_gene: TRBJ1-2
abundance: NA

CDR3nt: TGTGCCAGCAGTTTATCTGCCAGGGGGGGCCTCGAGCAGTACTTC
CDR3aa: CASSLSARGGLEQYF
v_gene: TRBV27
d_gene: NA
j_gene: TRBJ2-7
abundance: NA

CDR3nt: TGTGCCATCAGTGAAGGACAGGGAAGCGGCTACACCTTC
CDR3aa: CAISEGQGSGYTF
v_gene: TRBV10-3
d_gene: TRBD1
j_gene: TRBJ1-2
abundance: NA

CDR3nt: TGTGCCAGCAGCTTAGCGCCAAGGGCGTCACCCCTCCACTTT
CDR3aa: CASSLAPRASPLHF
v_gene: TRBV11-1
d_gene: NA
j_gene: TRBJ1-6
abundance: NA

CDR3nt: TGTGCCTACCTCCCAGCGGGTGCCTACGAGCAGTACTTC
CDR3aa: CAYLPAGAYEQYF
v_gene: TRBV5-4
d_gene: NA
j_gene: TRBJ2-7
abundance: once

CDR3nt: TGCGCCAGCATCCCGTTGGGGCACCCGAACACTGAAGCTTTCTTT
CDR3aa: CASIPLGHPNTEAFF
v_gene: TRBV23-1
d_gene: NA
j_gene: TRBJ1-1
abundance: NA

CDR3nt: TGCAGCGTTCCCCCCACAGGGGCGGCCACCGGGGAGCTGTTTTTT
CDR3aa: CSVPPTGAATGELFF
v_gene: TRBV29-1
d_gene: TRBD1
j_gene: TRBJ2-2
abundance: NA

CDR3nt: TGTGCCAGCAGTAACAACAGGGTAACGGATTCACCCCTCCACTTT
CDR3aa: CASSNNRVTDSPLHF
v_gene: TRBV6-2/TRBV6-3
d_gene: NA
j_gene: TRBJ1-6
abundance: NA

CDR3nt: TGTGCTAGCAGCCCCTCCGACAGGGTTAATGAAAAACTGTTTTTT
CDR3aa: CASSPSDRVNEKLFF
v_gene: TRBV7-7
d_gene: TRBD1
j_gene: TRBJ1-4
abundance: NA

CDR3nt: TGTGCCAGCAGGTCAATGCGTAGCACCATATATTTT
CDR3aa: CASRSMRSTIYF
v_gene: TRBV6-6
d_gene: NA
j_gene: TRBJ1-3
abundance: NA

CDR3nt: TGTGCCATCAGTCAATTCGGCGGGGGGGCCTCAGATACGCAGTATTTT
CDR3aa: CAISQFGGGASDTQYF
v_gene: TRBV10-3
d_gene: TRBD2
j_gene: TRBJ2-3
abundance: NA

CDR3nt: TGTGCCTGGAGTCGGGGATCCGGAAACACCATATATTTT
CDR3aa: CAWSRGSGNTIYF
v_gene: TRBV30
d_gene: NA
j_gene: TRBJ1-3
abundance: NA

CDR3nt: TGTGCCAGCAGCTTGGAGGGACAGCCGGGTTCACCCCTCCACTTT
CDR3aa: CASSLEGQPGSPLHF
v_gene: TRBV5-5
d_gene: TRBD1
j_gene: TRBJ1-6
abundance: NA

CDR3nt: TGTGCCAGTAGTATTCGTCACACTACGACAGGGGGAGGTGAGCAGTTCTTC
CDR3aa: CASSIRHTTTGGGEQFF
v_gene: TRBV19
d_gene: TRBD1
j_gene: TRBJ2-1
abundance: NA

CDR3nt: TGTGCCAGCAGCCAGGGAGGGAGTCAGCCCCAGCATTTT
CDR3aa: CASSQGGSQPQHF
v_gene: TRBV3-1/TRBV3-2
d_gene: NA
j_gene: TRBJ1-5
abundance: NA

CDR3nt: TGTGCCAGCAGCGTAGGGACAGACGTATCCTACGAGCAGTACTTC
CDR3aa: CASSVGTDVSYEQYF
v_gene: TRBV9
d_gene: NA
j_gene: TRBJ2-7
abundance: NA